The table lists the clone carrying this T cell receptor beta chain with a few counts. Its antigen is still unknown. PCR was performed a second time for about 7 to 12 cycles using a sample-barcoded 5' primer and a J-beta primer mix. Every cDNA molecule carried a tag from a template-switch adaptor bearing 12 random nucleotides. TCRdb independently ran MiXCR on the 5' RACE reads; one entry per CDR3 protein. Of over 1,500,000 distinct CDR3 sequences listed, roughly 52% are singletons. V was shortened by 8 bases and J by 3 bases, with 14 bases between the two germline ends. Germline values: CDR1 LNHNV, CDR2 YYDKDF (reference sequence). This CDR3 has 14 amino acids. Per-sample yields of isolated PBMCs were at least 6 million. The data belong to a study of blood T cells in healthy people across ages. Findings and caveats of the study: TCR beta diversity was tightly associated with the proportion of naive T cells.

V usage is TRBV15 and J usage is TRBJ2-1, with D hard to call. This TCR derives from a woman between 35 and 50 years old in good health. Sequencing used blood. The CDR3 protein is CATRPLGNYNEQFF. The CDR3, as DNA: TGTGCCACCCGCCCTCTGGGGAACTACAATGAGCAGTTCTTC.